A single sample gave rise to the 7 T cell receptor beta chains below, sequenced in a study of blood T cell repertoires in COVID-19. Generated by immunoSEQ multiplex PCR, the TCRdb table keeps only in-frame clones and is missing some. The table includes about 220,000 clones, around 84% detected once. The specimen sequenced was peripheral blood. These receptors all come from a man younger than 40 with active or convalescent COVID-19.

The CDR3 DNA reads TGTGCCAGCAGGGGGAGTGGAGTAGGCACTGAAGCTTTCTTT. It yields the protein CASRGSGVGTEAFF. The chain uses TRBV6-5 and TRBJ1-1; no clear D gene. The germline V gene has CDR1 MNHEY and CDR2 SVGAGI. The CDR3 loop spans 14 amino acids. V was shortened by 6 bases and J by 4 bases, with 15 bases between the two germline ends.

This chain connects TRBV24-1 to TRBJ2-1; 8 nucleotides align to TRBD2. The CDR3 is 14 amino acids. Trimming at V came to 6 bases and at J to 2 bases, leaving 2 bases not matched to a gene. Germline CDR1 KGHDR, CDR2 SFDVKD. CDR3 nucleotide sequence: TGTGCCACCAGTCGGGGGGGCACCTACAATGAGCAGTTCTTC. Encoded protein: CATSRGGTYNEQFF.

The chain recombines TRBV2 with TRBJ1-2; 7 bases match TRBD1. Germline V gives CDR1 SNHLY, CDR2 FYNNEI. After removal of 6 bases from V and 7 bases from J, the junction contained 14 bases not matched to a gene. The CDR3 extends over 15 amino acids. The CDR3 is CASRRGTGAVGGYTF. The CDR3, as DNA: TGTGCCAGCAGACGCGGCACAGGGGCGGTTGGTGGCTACACCTTC.

The J gene is TRBJ2-7, the V gene TRBV4-2; 10 bases match TRBD2. The V gene end was trimmed by 4 bases and the J gene end by 1 base; junction bases not matched to a gene: 4. This CDR3 has 15 residues. Per the germline V gene, CDR1 is LGHNA and CDR2 is YNFKEQ. The CDR3 DNA reads TGTGCCAGCAGCCCTACTAGCGGGACATCCTACGAGCAGTACTTC. The encoded protein is CASSPTSGTSYEQYF.

V and J are TRBV27 and TRBJ2-7; 14 positions agree with TRBD2. Germline-derived CDR1 and CDR2 are MNHEY and SMNVEV (reference sequence). V shed 5 bases and J 1 base; nucleotides not matched to a gene: 10. The CDR3 is 18 residues long. The CDR3 sequence is CASSLYPTSGRESYEQYF. The CDR3 nucleotides read TGTGCCAGCAGTCTTTATCCGACTAGCGGGAGGGAATCCTACGAGCAGTACTTC.

The V call is TRBV7-3, the J call TRBJ2-5; 7 bases match TRBD2. The germline V gene has CDR1 SGHTA and CDR2 FQGTGA. This CDR3 spans 13 amino acids. J was trimmed by 5 bases and V by 2 bases; bases with no gene match: 2. CDR3 sequence: CASSLGGSETQYF. DNA for the CDR3: TGTGCCAGCAGCTTAGGCGGGAGTGAGACCCAGTACTTC.

Only one count was recorded for this clone. J is TRBJ2-1 and V is TRBV6-1; 11 positions match TRBD2. The CDR3 has 18 residues. The ends lost 0 bases at V and 7 bases at J; junction bases unmatched: 11. From germline, CDR1 is MNHNS and CDR2 SASEGT. Here the CDR3 reads CASSEAGLAGLRWNEQFF. The CDR3 DNA sequence: TGTGCCAGCAGTGAAGCTGGACTAGCGGGCCTTCGTTGGAATGAGCAGTTCTTC.